These 8 T cell receptor beta chains were all obtained from the same sample, sequenced in a study of PD-L1 blockade in urothelial cancer. Using immunoSEQ multiplex PCR, the repertoire was profiled, and TCRdb retains in-frame clones only, with some absent. The table includes roughly 45,000 clones, nearly 90% detected once. The sequenced sample was PBMCs, obtained around atezolizumab (anti-PD-L1) treatment. These receptors were collected from a man aged 55 to 70 with urothelial cancer.

The chain has TRBV7-8 and TRBJ2-7, with TRBD1 as a possible D gene (6 bases). Germline V lookup: CDR1 SGHVS, CDR2 FQNEAQ. V lost 5 bases to trimming and J lost 5 bases, with 10 bases between them. This CDR3 comprises 12 residues. CDR3 coding DNA: TGTGCCAGCAGCATAACAGGGAACGAGCAGTACTTC. The encoded protein is CASSITGNEQYF. Drawing the rest from reference TRBV7-8 and TRBJ2-7, the complete variable domain is GAGVSQSPRYKVAKRGQDVALRCDPISGHVSLFWYQQALGQGPEFLTYFQNEAQLDKSGLPSDRFFAERPEGSVSTLKIQRTQQEDSAVYLCASSITGNEQYFGPGTRLTVT.

CDR3 DNA sequence: TGTGCCAGCAGCCGGGACAGGGGATCCTACGAGCAGTACTTC. Translating it yields CASSRDRGSYEQYF. This rearrangement joins TRBV14 to TRBJ2-7; 10 bases agree with TRBD1. V shed 4 bases, J shed 1 base, and the junction held 1 base outside the gene matches. Per the germline V gene, CDR1 is SGHDN and CDR2 is FVKESK. CDR3 length equals 14 residues.

In DNA, the CDR3 is TGTGCCAGCAACTACGCGGGGGGGGCTGGGGCCAACGTCCTGACTTTC. It translates to CASNYAGGAGANVLTF. The rearrangement uses TRBV11-2 and TRBJ2-6; TRBD2 agrees at 9 bases. There are 16 residues in the CDR3. The ends lost 7 bases at V and 2 bases at J; junction bases unmatched: 6. Germline V gene lookup returns CDR1 SGHAT and CDR2 FQNNGV.

This chain links TRBV7-3 with TRBJ2-7, with TRBD1 as a possible D gene (6 bases). CDR1 is SGHTA and CDR2 is FQGTGA in the germline V gene. The CDR3 is 13 amino acids. The ends were cut back, 5 bases at V and 5 bases at J, with 13 bases in the middle. As DNA, the CDR3 is TGTGCCAGCAGCCGGGACAAGCAACACGAGCAGTACTTC. This translates into CASSRDKQHEQYF. The variable domain in full, completed from reference TRBV7-3 and TRBJ2-7, reads GAGVSQTPSNKVTEKGKYVELRCDPISGHTALYWYRQSLGQGPEFLIYFQGTGAADDSGLPNDRFFAVRPEGSVSTLKIQRTERGDSAVYLCASSRDKQHEQYFGPGTRLTVT.

The chain combines TRBV29-1 with TRBJ2-1, with 7 bases that match TRBD1. This CDR3 has 13 amino acids. The germline gives CDR1 SQVTM, CDR2 ANQGSEA. V trimming: 4 bases; J trimming: 0 bases; junction bases outside the gene matches: 0. CDR3 in amino acids: CSVGDSSYNEQFF. In nucleotides, the CDR3 is TGCAGCGTTGGGGACAGCTCCTACAATGAGCAGTTCTTC.

This chain links TRBV6-5 with TRBJ2-2, with D possibly being TRBD1 (6 bases). The CDR3 extends over 14 amino acids. V was pared by 7 bases and J by 6 bases, with 15 bases between. CDR1 MNHEY and CDR2 SVGAGI come from the germline V gene. The CDR3 DNA sequence: TGTGCCAGCAACTTGGACAGATGGGCCGGGGAGCTGTTTTTT. Translated, it gives CASNLDRWAGELFF.

The chain links TRBV7-9 to TRBJ1-4; D uncertain. The V gene lost 3 bases and the J gene lost 8 bases, with 4 bases spanning the gap. The CDR3 is 11 amino acids. CDR1 SEHNR and CDR2 FQNEAQ come from the germline V gene (reference sequence). The CDR3 region is CASSFEEKLFF. CDR3 DNA sequence: TGTGCCAGCAGCTTCGAGGAAAAACTGTTTTTT.

This chain joins TRBV7-2 and TRBJ2-1; 10 bases are a match to TRBD1. The CDR3 consists of 14 residues. Germline V CDR1 and CDR2: SGHTA, FQGNSA. J was trimmed by 9 bases and V by 5 bases; bases with no gene match: 7. The chain's CDR3 is CASSERQGAGEQFF. The CDR3 DNA is TGTGCCAGCAGCGAACGACAGGGGGCTGGTGAGCAGTTCTTC.